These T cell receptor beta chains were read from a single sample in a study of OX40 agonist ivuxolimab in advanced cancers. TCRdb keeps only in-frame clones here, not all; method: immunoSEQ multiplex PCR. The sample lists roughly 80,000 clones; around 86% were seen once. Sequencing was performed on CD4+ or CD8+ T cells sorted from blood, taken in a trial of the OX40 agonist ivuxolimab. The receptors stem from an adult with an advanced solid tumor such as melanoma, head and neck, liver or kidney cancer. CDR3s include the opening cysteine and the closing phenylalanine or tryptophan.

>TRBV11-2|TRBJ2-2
CASSLGANTGELFF
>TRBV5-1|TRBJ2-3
CASSPGRGANTQYF
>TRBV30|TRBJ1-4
CAWGARGGKLFF
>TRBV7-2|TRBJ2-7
CASSLGEQGPYEQYF
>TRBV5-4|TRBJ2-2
CASSFMSAGELFF
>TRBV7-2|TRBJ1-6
CASSPTGQGERSPLHF
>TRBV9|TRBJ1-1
CASSQGQGTEAFF
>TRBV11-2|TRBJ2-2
CASKLQGSATGELFF
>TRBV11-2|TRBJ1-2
CASSLDLGSGYTF
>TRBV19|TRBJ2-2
CASSLSHDTGELFF
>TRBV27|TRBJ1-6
CASSRDRDGSPLHF
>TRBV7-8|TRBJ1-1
CASSLGHSNTEAFF
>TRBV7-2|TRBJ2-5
CASSFALEETQYF
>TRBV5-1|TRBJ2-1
CASSIRIAGGQDEQFF
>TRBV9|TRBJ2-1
CASSPRTSGGLYNEQFF
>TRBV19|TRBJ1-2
CASSIIGFYGYTF
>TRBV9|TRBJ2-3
CASSVGGSQGDTQYF